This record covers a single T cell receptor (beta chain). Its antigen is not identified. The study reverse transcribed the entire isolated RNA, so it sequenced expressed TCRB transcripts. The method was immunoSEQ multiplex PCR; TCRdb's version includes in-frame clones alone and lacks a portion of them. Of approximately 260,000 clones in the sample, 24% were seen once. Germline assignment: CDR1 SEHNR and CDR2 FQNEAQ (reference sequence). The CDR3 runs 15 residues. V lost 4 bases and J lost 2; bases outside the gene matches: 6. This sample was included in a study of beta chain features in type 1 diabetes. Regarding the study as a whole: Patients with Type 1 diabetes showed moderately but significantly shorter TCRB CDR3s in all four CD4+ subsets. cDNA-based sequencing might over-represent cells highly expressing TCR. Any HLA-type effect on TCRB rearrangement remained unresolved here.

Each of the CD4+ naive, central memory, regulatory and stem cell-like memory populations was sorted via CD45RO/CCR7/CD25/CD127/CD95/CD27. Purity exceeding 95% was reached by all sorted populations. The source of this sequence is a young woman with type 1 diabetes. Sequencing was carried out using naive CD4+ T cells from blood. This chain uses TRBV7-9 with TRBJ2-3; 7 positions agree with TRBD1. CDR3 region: CASSSGQTITDTQYF. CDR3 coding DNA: TGTGCCAGCAGCTCGGGACAGACAATCACAGATACGCAGTATTTT.